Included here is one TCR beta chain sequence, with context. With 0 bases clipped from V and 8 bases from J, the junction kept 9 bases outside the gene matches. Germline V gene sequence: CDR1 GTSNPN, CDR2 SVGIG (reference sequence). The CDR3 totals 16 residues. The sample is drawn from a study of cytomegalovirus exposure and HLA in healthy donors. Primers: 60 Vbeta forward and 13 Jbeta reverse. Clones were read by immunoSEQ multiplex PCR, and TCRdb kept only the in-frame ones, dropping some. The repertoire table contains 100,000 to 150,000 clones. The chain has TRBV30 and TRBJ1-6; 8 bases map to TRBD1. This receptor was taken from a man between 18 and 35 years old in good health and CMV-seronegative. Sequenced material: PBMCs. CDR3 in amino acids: CAWSVSPGGSYSPLHF. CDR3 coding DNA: TGTGCCTGGAGTGTATCCCCAGGGGGCAGTTATTCACCCCTCCACTTT.